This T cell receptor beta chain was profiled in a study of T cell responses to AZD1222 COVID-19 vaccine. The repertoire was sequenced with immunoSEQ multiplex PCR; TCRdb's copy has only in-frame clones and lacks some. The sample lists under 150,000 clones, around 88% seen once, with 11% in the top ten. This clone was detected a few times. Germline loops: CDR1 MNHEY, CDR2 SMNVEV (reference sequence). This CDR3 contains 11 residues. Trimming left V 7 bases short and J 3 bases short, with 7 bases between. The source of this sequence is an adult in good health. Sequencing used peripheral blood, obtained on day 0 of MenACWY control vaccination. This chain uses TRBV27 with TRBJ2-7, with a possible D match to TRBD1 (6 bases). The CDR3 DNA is TGTGCCAGCATACAGGGCTACGAGCAGTACTTC. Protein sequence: CASIQGYEQYF.